The following is a T cell receptor (beta chain) sequence with its context. This entry is derived from a study of T cell clones after liver transplantation. The CDR3 totals 16 residues. CDR1 and CDR2 from the germline V gene are KGHSH and LQKENI. J lost 2 bases, V lost 3 bases, and 6 bases had no gene match. Produced via immunoSEQ multiplex PCR; TCRdb's table is partial and in-frame only. The sample has around 80,000 clones, roughly four fifths seen once; the top ten hold 0.4% to 0.6%. This material consisted of CD4+ T cells from blood, taken about 46 months after liver transplant. V gene TRBV18 combines with J gene TRBJ1-5, with TRBD1 identical over 8 bases. The sequence was obtained from a human patient who received a liver transplant. Some T cells here may be from the graft donor. The CDR3 DNA reads TGTGCCAGCTCACCTAGCAGGGGGCTCGGCAATCAGCCCCAGCATTTT. Residues: CASSPSRGLGNQPQHF.